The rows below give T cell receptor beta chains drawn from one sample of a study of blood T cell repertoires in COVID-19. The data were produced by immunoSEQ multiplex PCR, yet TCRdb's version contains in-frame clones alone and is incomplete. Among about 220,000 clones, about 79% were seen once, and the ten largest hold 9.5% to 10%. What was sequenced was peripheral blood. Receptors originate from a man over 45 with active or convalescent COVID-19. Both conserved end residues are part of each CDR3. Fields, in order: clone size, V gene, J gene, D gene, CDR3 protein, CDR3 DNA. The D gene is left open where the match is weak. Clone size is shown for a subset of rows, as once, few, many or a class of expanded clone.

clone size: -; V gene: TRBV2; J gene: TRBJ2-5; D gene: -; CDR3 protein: CASSRDWIQETQYF; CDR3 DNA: TGTGCCAGCAGTAGAGACTGGATCCAAGAGACCCAGTACTTC
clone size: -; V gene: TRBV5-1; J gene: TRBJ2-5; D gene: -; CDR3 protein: CASSRSGVDQETQYF; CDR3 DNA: TGCGCCAGCAGCCGCTCAGGGGTTGACCAAGAGACCCAGTACTTC
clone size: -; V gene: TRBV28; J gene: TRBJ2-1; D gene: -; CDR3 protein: CAGIWRKWGRGNEQFF; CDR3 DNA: TGTGCCGGTATATGGAGGAAATGGGGCAGGGGCAATGAGCAGTTCTTC
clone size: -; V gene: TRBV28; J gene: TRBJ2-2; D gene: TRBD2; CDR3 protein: CASRPLAGGANTGELFF; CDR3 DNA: TGTGCCAGCAGACCTCTAGCGGGAGGCGCGAACACCGGGGAGCTGTTTTTT
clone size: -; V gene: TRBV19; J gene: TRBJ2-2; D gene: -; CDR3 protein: CASSIVRGGSGELFF; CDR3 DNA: TGTGCCAGTAGTATCGTCAGGGGAGGGTCCGGGGAGCTGTTTTTT
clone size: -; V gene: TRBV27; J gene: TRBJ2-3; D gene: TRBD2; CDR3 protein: CASSFGGGAPDTQYF; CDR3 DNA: TGTGCCAGCAGTTTTGGCGGGGGGGCCCCCGATACGCAGTATTTT
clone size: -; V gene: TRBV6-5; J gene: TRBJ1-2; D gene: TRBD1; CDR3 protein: CASRQGVYGYTF; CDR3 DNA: TGTGCCAGCAGACAGGGGGTTTATGGCTACACCTTC
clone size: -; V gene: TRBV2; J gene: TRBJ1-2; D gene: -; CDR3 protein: CASKFYRDDYGYTF; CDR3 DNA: TGTGCCAGCAAATTCTACAGGGATGACTATGGCTACACCTTC
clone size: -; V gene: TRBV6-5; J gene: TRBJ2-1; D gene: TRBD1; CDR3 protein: CASSLGTGGRNEQFF; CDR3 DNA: TGTGCCAGCAGTCTAGGGACAGGGGGGAGAAATGAGCAGTTCTTC
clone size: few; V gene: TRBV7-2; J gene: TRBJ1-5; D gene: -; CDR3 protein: CASSFAGGGNSNQPQHF; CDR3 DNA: TGTGCCAGCAGCTTTGCGGGGGGCGGGAATAGCAATCAGCCCCAGCATTTT
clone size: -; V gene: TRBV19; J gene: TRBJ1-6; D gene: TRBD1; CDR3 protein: CASRTQGADNSPLHF; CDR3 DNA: TGTGCCAGTAGGACACAGGGGGCCGATAATTCACCCCTCCACTTT
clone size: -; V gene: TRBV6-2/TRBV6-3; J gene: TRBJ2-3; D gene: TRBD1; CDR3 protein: CASSYSLRDRGMTDTQYF; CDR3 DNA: TGTGCCAGCAGTTACTCGTTGCGGGACAGGGGAATGACAGATACGCAGTATTTT
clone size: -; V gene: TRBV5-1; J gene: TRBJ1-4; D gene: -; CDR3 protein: CASSLMGAGEKLFF; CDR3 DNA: TGCGCCAGCAGCTTGATGGGGGCTGGTGAAAAACTGTTTTTT
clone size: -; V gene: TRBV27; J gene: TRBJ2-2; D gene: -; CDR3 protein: CASSLTVGELFF; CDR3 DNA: TGTGCCAGCAGTTTAACGGTCGGGGAGCTGTTTTTT
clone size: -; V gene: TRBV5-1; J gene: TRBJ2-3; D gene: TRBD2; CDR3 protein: CASSPGTSGSADTQYF; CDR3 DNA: TGCGCCAGCAGCCCGGGGACTAGCGGGAGCGCAGATACGCAGTATTTT
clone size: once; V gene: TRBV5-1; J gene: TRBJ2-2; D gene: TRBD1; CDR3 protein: CASSLPQDRAEAGELFF; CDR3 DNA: TGCGCCAGCAGCTTACCCCAGGACAGGGCTGAGGCCGGGGAGCTGTTTTTT
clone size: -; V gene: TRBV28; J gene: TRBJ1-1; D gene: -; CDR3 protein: CASSSIGVGDTEAFF; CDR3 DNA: TGTGCCAGCAGTTCCATCGGGGTTGGGGACACTGAAGCTTTCTTT
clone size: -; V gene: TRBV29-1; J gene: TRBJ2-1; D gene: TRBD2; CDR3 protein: CSASAGVEGEQFF; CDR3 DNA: TGCAGCGCCTCGGCGGGAGTCGAAGGTGAGCAGTTCTTC
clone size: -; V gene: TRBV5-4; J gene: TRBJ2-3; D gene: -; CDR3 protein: CASSGGKRTDTQYF; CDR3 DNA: TGTGCCAGCAGCGGAGGGAAAAGGACAGATACGCAGTATTTT
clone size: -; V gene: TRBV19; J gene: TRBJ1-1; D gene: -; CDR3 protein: CASTEGNTEAFF; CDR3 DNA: TGTGCCAGTACGGAGGGGAACACTGAAGCTTTCTTT
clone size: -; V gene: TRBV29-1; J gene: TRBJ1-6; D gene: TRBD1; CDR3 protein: CSVEPRDRGNSPLHF; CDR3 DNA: TGCAGCGTTGAGCCCCGGGACAGGGGAAATTCACCCCTCCACTTT
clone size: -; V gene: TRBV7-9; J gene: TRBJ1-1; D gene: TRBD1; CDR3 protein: CASSIGQGDTEAFF; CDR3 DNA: TGTGCCAGCAGCATTGGACAGGGCGACACTGAAGCTTTCTTT
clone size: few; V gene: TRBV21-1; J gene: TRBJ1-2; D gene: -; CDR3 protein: CASSRPRVNYGYTF; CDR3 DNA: TGTGCCAGCAGCAGACCCAGGGTTAACTATGGCTACACCTTC
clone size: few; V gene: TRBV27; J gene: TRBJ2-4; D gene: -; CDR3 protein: CASSWAGAAKNIQYF; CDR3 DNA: TGTGCCAGCAGTTGGGCGGGGGCGGCCAAAAACATTCAGTACTTC
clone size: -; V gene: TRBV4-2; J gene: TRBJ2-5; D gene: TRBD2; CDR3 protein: CASSQGPGTSGSRGLGETQYF; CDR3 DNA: TGTGCCAGCAGCCAAGGCCCCGGGACTAGCGGGAGTCGTGGGTTAGGAGAGACCCAGTACTTC
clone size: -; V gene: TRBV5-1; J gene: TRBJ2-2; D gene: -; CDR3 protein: CASSLGTVNTGELFF; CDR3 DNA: TGCGCCAGCAGCTTGGGGACAGTGAACACCGGGGAGCTGTTTTTT
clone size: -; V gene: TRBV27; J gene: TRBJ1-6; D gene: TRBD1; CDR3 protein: CASMRGDRRNSPLHF; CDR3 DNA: TGTGCCAGCATGCGAGGGGACAGGAGAAATTCACCCCTCCACTTT
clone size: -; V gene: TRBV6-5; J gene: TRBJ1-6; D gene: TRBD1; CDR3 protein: CASIAGTGFAPLHF; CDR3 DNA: TGTGCCAGCATTGCCGGGACAGGGTTCGCACCCCTCCACTTT
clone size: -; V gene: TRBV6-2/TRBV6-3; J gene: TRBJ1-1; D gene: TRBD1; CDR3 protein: CASSYPGQGRTEAFF; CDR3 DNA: TGTGCCAGCAGTTACCCGGGACAGGGGAGGACTGAAGCTTTCTTT
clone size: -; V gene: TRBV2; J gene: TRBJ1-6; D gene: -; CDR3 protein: CASSEGGMGNSPLHF; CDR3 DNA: TGTGCCAGCAGTGAGGGAGGCATGGGGAATTCACCCCTCCACTTT
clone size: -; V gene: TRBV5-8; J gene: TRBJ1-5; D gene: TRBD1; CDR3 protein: CASSLGTGVPDQPQHF; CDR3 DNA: TGTGCCAGCAGCTTGGGGACAGGGGTTCCCGATCAGCCCCAGCATTTT
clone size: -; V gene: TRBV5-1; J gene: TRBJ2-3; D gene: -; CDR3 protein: CASSLDVEGAQYF; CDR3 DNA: TGCGCCAGCAGCTTGGACGTAGAGGGAGCGCAGTATTTT
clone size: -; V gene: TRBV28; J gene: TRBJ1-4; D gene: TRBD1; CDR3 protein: CASSFPDRGATNEKLFF; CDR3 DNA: TGTGCCAGCAGTTTCCCGGACAGGGGGGCTACTAATGAAAAACTGTTTTTT
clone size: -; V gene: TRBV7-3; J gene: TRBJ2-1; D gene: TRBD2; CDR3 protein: CASSFLSGIKDEQFF; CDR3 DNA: TGTGCCAGCAGCTTTCTGAGCGGGATCAAGGATGAGCAGTTCTTC
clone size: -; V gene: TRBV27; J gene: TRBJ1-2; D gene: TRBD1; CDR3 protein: CASSPWTGGTKSYGYTF; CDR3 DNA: TGTGCCAGCAGTCCGTGGACAGGGGGCACGAAGAGCTATGGCTACACCTTC
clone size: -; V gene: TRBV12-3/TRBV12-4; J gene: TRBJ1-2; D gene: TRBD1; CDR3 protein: CASSLGTGARYTF; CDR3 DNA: TGTGCCAGCAGTTTAGGGACAGGTGCTCGCTACACCTTC
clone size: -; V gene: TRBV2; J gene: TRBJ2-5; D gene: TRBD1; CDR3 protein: CASSEYRGPETQYF; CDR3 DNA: TGTGCCAGCAGTGAATACAGGGGGCCAGAGACCCAGTACTTC
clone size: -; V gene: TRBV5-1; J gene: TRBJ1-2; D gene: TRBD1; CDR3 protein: CASRPGQSANYGYTF; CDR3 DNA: TGCGCCAGCAGACCGGGACAGTCAGCTAACTATGGCTACACCTTC
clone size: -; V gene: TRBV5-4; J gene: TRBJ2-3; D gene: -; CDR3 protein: CASRLDGGSSTDTQYF; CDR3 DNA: TGTGCCAGCAGACTAGACGGAGGATCTAGCACAGATACGCAGTATTTT
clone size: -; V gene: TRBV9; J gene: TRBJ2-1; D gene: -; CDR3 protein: CASSVGGFSSYNEQFF; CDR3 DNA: TGTGCCAGCAGCGTAGGCGGATTCAGCTCCTACAATGAGCAGTTCTTC
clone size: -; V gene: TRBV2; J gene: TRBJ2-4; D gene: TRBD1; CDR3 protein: CASSVRQGKNIQYF; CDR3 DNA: TGTGCCAGCAGTGTCCGACAGGGGAAAAACATTCAGTACTTC
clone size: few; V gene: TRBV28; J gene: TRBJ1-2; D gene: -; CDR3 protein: CASTGFGSPGPYGYTF; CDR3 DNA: TGTGCCAGCACGGGGTTTGGCTCCCCCGGTCCGTATGGCTACACCTTC
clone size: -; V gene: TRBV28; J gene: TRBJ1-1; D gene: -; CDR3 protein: CASSSPFGELNTEAFF; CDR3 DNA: TGTGCCAGCAGTTCACCCTTTGGAGAATTGAACACTGAAGCTTTCTTT
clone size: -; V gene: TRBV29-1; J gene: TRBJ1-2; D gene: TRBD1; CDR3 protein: CSVEDPTGDYGYTF; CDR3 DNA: TGCAGCGTTGAAGACCCGACAGGGGACTATGGCTACACCTTC
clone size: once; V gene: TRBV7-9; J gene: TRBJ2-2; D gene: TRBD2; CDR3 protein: CASSPPWRLAGDTGELFF; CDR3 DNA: TGTGCCAGCAGCCCCCCCTGGCGACTAGCGGGAGATACCGGGGAGCTGTTTTTT
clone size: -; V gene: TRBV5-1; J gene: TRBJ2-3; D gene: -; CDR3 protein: CASSPGKSTDTQYF; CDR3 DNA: TGCGCCAGCAGCCCGGGTAAAAGCACAGATACGCAGTATTTT
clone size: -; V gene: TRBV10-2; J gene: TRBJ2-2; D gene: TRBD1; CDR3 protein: CASRSPGQGRAGELFF; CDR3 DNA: TGCGCCAGCAGGTCTCCGGGACAGGGAAGGGCCGGGGAGCTGTTTTTT
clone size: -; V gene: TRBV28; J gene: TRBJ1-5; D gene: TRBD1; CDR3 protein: CASSSGTGREQPQHF; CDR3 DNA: TGTGCCAGCAGTTCCGGGACAGGGAGAGAACAGCCCCAGCATTTT
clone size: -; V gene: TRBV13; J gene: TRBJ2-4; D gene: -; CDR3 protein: CASSLRGREVNIQYF; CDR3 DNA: TGTGCCAGCAGCTTAAGGGGCAGGGAGGTAAACATTCAGTACTTC
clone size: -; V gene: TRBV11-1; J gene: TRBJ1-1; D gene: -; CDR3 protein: CASSLEGWTEAFF; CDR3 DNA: TGTGCCAGCAGCTTGGAGGGATGGACTGAAGCTTTCTTT
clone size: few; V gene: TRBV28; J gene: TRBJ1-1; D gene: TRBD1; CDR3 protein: CASSFQGAGTEAFF; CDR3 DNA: TGTGCCAGCAGTTTTCAGGGGGCCGGCACTGAAGCTTTCTTT
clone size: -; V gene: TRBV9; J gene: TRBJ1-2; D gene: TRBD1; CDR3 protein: CASSANRGYGYTF; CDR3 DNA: TGTGCCAGCAGCGCAAACAGGGGCTATGGCTACACCTTC
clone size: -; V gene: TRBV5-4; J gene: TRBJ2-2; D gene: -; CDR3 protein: CASFSGGKSGELFF; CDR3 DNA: TGTGCCAGCTTCAGTGGCGGGAAAAGCGGGGAGCTGTTTTTT
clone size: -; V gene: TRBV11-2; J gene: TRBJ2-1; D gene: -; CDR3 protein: CASSKGHYDGQFF; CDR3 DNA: TGTGCCAGCAGCAAAGGACATTACGACGGACAGTTCTTC